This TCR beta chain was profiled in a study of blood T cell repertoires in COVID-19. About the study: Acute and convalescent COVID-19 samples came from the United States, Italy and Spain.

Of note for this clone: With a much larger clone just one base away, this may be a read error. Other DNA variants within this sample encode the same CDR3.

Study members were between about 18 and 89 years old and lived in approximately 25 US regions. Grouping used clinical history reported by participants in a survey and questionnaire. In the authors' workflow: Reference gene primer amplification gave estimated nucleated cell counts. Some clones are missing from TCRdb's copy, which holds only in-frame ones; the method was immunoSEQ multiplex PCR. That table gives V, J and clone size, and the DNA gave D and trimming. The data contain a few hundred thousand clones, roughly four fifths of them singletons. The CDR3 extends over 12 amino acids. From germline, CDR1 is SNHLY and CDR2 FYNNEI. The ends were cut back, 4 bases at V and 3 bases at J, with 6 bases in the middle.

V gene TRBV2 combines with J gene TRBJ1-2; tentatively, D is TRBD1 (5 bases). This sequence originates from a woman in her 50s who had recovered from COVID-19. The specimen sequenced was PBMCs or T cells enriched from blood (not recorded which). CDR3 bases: TGTGCCAGCAGTGCGGGGGACTATGGCTACACCTTC. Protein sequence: CASSAGDYGYTF.